Sequencing of this T cell receptor beta chain was carried out in a study of OX40 agonist ivuxolimab in advanced cancers. Whole-study results and caveats: Relative to CD4+, CD8+ T cells held more expanded clones on average.

The CDR3 is made up of 13 amino acids. Germline V lookup: CDR1 SQVTM, CDR2 ANQGSEA. Libraries were prepared by immunoSEQ multiplex PCR; TCRdb keeps only in-frame clonotypes and omits some of them. The data contain about 69,000 clones, around 91% of them singletons. A word on this clone: Its matching antigen is unknown.

Exclusion applied to patients with autoimmune disease history or systemic immunosuppression. This chain links TRBV29-1 with TRBJ2-1, with D possibly matching TRBD2 (6 bases). The TCR sequence derives from an adult with an advanced solid tumor such as melanoma, head and neck, liver or kidney cancer. The sample in question was CD4+ or CD8+ T cells sorted from blood, obtained in a trial of the OX40 agonist ivuxolimab. This CDR3 is CTARSGAYNEQFF. The CDR3 nucleotides are TGCACCGCTCGATCGGGAGCCTACAATGAGCAGTTCTTC.